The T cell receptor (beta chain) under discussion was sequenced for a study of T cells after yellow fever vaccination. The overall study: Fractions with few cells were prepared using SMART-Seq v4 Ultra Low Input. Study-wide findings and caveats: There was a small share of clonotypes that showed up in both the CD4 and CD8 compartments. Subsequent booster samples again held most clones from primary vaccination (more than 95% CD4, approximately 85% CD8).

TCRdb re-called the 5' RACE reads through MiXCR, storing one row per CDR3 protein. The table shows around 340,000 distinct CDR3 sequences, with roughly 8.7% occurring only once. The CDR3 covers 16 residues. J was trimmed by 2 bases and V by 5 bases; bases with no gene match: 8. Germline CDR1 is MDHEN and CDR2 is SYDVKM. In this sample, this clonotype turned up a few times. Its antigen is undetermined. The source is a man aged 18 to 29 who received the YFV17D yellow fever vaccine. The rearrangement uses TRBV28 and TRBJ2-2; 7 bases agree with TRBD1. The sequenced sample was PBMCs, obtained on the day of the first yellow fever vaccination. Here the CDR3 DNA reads TGTGCCAGCAGTCCCCTGACAGGGTTTAACACCGGGGAGCTGTTTTTT. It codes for CASSPLTGFNTGELFF.